The source of this T cell receptor (beta chain) is a study of glioma-infiltrating T cells. This clonotype was counted only a few times. Amplification of TCR alpha and beta CDR3 regions from RNA used iRepertoire nested multiplex PCR. TCRdb passed the multiplex PCR reads through MiXCR, listing each CDR3 protein once. The data contain more than 350,000 distinct CDR3 sequences, around 45% of them seen just once; the ten biggest clones take up about 11%. V was trimmed by 3 bases and J by 7 bases, leaving 8 bases between them. Germline V lookup: CDR1 SNHLY, CDR2 FYNNEI. CDR3 size: 12 residues. This sequence was found in a human donor with low-grade glioma or glioblastoma, undergoing nonglioma brain surgery, or in good health (not recorded which). The sequenced material came from glioma tissue, nonneoplastic brain tissue, or PBMCs (not recorded which). The rearrangement uses TRBV2 and TRBJ2-3; D is unresolved. The CDR3, as DNA: TGTGCCAGCAGTGATCGCGGAAATACGCAGTATTTT. This codes for CASSDRGNTQYF.